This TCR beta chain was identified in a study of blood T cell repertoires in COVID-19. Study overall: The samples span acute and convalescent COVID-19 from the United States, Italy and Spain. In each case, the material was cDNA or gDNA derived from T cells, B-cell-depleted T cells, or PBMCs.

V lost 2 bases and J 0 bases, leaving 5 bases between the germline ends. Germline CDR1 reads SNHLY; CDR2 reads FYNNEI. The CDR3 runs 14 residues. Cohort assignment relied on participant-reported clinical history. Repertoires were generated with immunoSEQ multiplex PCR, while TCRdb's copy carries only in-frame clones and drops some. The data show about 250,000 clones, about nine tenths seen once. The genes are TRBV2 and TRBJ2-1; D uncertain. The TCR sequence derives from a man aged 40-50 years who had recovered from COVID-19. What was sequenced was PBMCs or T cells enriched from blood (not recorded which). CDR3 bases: TGTGCCAGCAGTGAAAGCCCCTCCTACAATGAGCAGTTCTTC. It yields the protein CASSESPSYNEQFF.